This T cell receptor beta chain came from a study of blood T cells in healthy people across ages. This clonotype was seen a handful of times. Its antigen is unknown. The germline CDR1 and CDR2 sequences are DFQATT and SNEGSKA (reference sequence). V lost 6 bases and J lost 4; bases outside the gene matches: 6. The CDR3 has 14 residues. Combining a sample-barcoded 5' primer with a J-beta primer mix, a second PCR ran for roughly 6 to 11 cycles. Each CDR3 protein is one row after TCRdb ran MiXCR on the 5' RACE reads. The sample carries some 1.5 million distinct CDR3 sequences, 25% to 30% recorded once. The study, taken as a whole, reports: Estimated diversity across one million T cells was deemed an underestimate. Both higher diversity and more naive CD4+ cells marked long-lived donors when set against aged donors. Samples with more naive T cells showed higher observed beta diversity.

The sequenced sample consisted of blood. This clonotype originated in a woman aged 30 to 39 in good health. The chain combines TRBV20-1 with TRBJ2-1; TRBD2 aligns across 10 bases. The CDR3 DNA sequence: TGCAGTGCAACGACTAGCGGGCTATACAATGAGCAGTTCTTC. Its translation: CSATTSGLYNEQFF.